What follows are 10 T cell receptor beta chains derived from one specimen sequenced in a study of cytomegalovirus exposure and HLA in healthy donors (dated by TCRdb to about 2017). The protocol used for the library was the immunoSEQ multiplex PCR assay. For the multiplex PCR, a mixture combining 60 forward primers for TCR Vbeta segments and 13 reverse primers for TCR Jbeta segments was used. TCRdb's version of the immuneACCESS table is confined to in-frame rearrangements and falls short of the full clone set. An unresolved V gene accounts for under half of the shortfall where checked; the remainder is of unknown origin. The sample table lists 100,000 to 150,000 clones, under 85% of them with a count of one. The ten largest clones add up to less than 7% of the sample. Source material: PBMCs. The receptor source for this set is a woman in her forties or fifties in good health and CMV-seropositive.

The chain combines TRBV25-1 with TRBJ1-2, with D possibly matching TRBD1 (5 bases). The ends were cut back, 10 bases at V and 0 bases at J, with 12 bases in the middle. CDR3 size: 13 residues. Germline CDR1 and CDR2: MGHDK and SYGVNS. This chain's CDR3 is CATQKGSNYGYTF. The CDR3 nucleotides read TGTGCCACCCAGAAGGGGTCTAACTATGGCTACACCTTC.

The chain employs TRBV9 and TRBJ2-1; 10 nucleotides align to TRBD1. CDR1 is SGDLS and CDR2 is YYNGEE in the germline V gene. The V and J ends lost 2 bases and 10 bases, in that order; junction bases with no gene match: 0. The CDR3 runs to 12 residues. CDR3 protein: CASSVDRGEQFF. The CDR3, as DNA: TGTGCCAGCAGCGTGGACAGGGGGGAGCAGTTCTTC.

The J gene is TRBJ2-5, the V gene TRBV29-1, with D perhaps TRBD2 (7 bases). This CDR3 has 15 amino acids. Germline CDR1 is SQVTM and CDR2 is ANQGSEA. The CDR3 protein is CSGGGKLGEQETQYF. The CDR3 region has the DNA TGCAGTGGGGGGGGCAAATTAGGGGAGCAAGAGACCCAGTACTTC.

There are a few counts of this clone. V usage is TRBV11-3 and J usage is TRBJ2-5; D remains unclear. Trimming left V 5 bases short and J 1 base short, with 17 bases between. Germline CDR1 is SGHNT and CDR2 is YENEEA. CDR3 size: 16 residues. Here the CDR3 reads CASSLFIGSGQETQYF. CDR3 DNA: TGTGCCAGCAGCCTGTTCATTGGGTCGGGCCAAGAGACCCAGTACTTC.

The chain combines TRBV10-1 with TRBJ2-5, with 10 bases that match TRBD2. The CDR3 is made up of 16 amino acids. J was trimmed by 1 base and V by 8 bases; bases with no gene match: 10. The germline V gene has CDR1 WNHNN and CDR2 SYGVQD (reference sequence). The CDR3, as DNA: TGCGCCAGCCCTTCGCTTTCTAGCGGGAGCCAAGAGACCCAGTACTTC. Its protein product is CASPSLSSGSQETQYF.

The gene calls are TRBV5-1 and TRBJ2-7; 8 positions agree with TRBD2. V shed 3 bases, J shed 5 bases, and the junction held 4 bases outside the gene matches. Germline CDR1 and CDR2: SGHRS and YFSETQ. There are 13 residues in the CDR3. CDR3 residues: CASSWAGGDEQYF. CDR3 DNA sequence: TGCGCCAGCAGCTGGGCGGGGGGCGACGAGCAGTACTTC.

This clone appeared a single time. The rearrangement links TRBV6-6 to TRBJ1-2; TRBD1 matches at 9 bases. The CDR3 totals 15 residues. The trim removed 0 bases at V and 6 bases at J, leaving 5 bases unmatched. Per the germline V gene, CDR1 is MNHNY and CDR2 is SVGAGI (reference sequence). DNA of the CDR3: TGTGCCAGCAGTTACTCGAGAGACAGGGGGGATGGCTACACCTTC. This translates into CASSYSRDRGDGYTF.

The chain uses TRBV18 and TRBJ2-6, with D possibly matching TRBD1 (6 bases). This CDR3 region has 12 residues. Per germline, CDR1 KGHSH and CDR2 LQKENI. Deletions cut 6 bases from V and 7 bases from J, with 7 bases between. CDR3 amino acids: CASSGTANVLTF. The CDR3 DNA reads TGTGCCAGCTCCGGGACAGCCAACGTCCTGACTTTC. Drawing the rest from reference TRBV18 and TRBJ2-6, the complete variable domain is NAGVMQNPRHLVRRRGQEARLRCSPMKGHSHVYWYRQLPEEGLKFMVYLQKENIIDESGMPKERFSAEFPKEGPSILRIQQVVRGDSAAYFCASSGTANVLTFGAGSRLTVL.

Only a few counts were recorded for this clone. Other nucleotide sequences in the sample specify the same CDR3. The V call is TRBV6-1, the J call TRBJ2-2, with 10 nucleotides matching TRBD1. V gave up 6 bases and J gave up 4 bases; unmatched junction bases: 5. Per germline, CDR1 MNHNS and CDR2 SASEGT. This CDR3 has 15 amino acids. CDR3 in DNA: TGTGCCAGCAGACCGGGACAGGGGAGCACCGGGGAGCTGTTTTTT. This translates into CASRPGQGSTGELFF.

The rearrangement links TRBV7-9 to TRBJ1-2; D might be TRBD1 (5 bases). Germline CDR1 reads SEHNR; CDR2 reads FQNEAQ (reference sequence). V lost 5 bases and J lost 4, with 14 bases in between. The CDR3 contains 14 residues. The CDR3 reads CASSAGDTGYGYTF. CDR3 coding DNA: TGTGCCAGCAGCGCGGGGGATACCGGCTATGGCTACACCTTC.